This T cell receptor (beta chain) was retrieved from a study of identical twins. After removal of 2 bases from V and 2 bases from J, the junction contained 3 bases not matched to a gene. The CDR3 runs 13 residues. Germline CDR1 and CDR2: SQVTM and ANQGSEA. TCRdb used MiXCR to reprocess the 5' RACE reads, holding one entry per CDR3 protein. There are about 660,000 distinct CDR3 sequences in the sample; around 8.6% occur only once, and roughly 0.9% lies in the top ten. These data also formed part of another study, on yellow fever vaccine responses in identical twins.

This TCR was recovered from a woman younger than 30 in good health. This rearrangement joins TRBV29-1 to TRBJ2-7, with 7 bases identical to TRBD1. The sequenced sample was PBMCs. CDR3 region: CSVERDSPYEQYF. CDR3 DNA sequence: TGCAGCGTTGAACGGGACAGTCCCTACGAGCAGTACTTC.